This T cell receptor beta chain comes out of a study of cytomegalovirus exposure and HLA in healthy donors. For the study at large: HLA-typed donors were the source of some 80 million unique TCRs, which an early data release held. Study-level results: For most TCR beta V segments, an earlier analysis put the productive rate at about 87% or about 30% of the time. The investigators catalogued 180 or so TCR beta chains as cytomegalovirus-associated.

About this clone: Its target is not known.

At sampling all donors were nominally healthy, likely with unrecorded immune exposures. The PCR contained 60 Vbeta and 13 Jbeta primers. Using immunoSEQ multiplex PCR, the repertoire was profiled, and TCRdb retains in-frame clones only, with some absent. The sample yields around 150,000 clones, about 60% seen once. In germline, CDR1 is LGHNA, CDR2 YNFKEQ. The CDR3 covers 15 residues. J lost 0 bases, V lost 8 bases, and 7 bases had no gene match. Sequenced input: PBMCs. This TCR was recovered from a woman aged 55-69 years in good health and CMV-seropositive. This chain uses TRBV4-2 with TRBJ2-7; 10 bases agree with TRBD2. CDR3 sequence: CASGGASGSSYEQYF. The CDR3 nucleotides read TGTGCCAGCGGGGGGGCTAGCGGGAGCTCCTACGAGCAGTACTTC.